These T cell receptor beta chains were read from a single sample in a study of vaccination effects on CD4 cells after COVID-19. Produced via immunoSEQ multiplex PCR; TCRdb's table is partial and in-frame only. In the table there are about 47,000 clones, 60% to 75% of which are singletons. Their recognized antigens are unknown. This specimen was CD4+ T cells from PBMCs cultured without peptide, taken after COVID-19 vaccination. These receptors were collected from a human donor who received a COVID-19 vaccine. CDR3s include the opening cysteine and the closing phenylalanine or tryptophan. Fields, in order: CDR3 length, V gene, J gene, CDR3 protein.

17	TRBV21-1	TRBJ2-7	CASSKGRSQGTTYEQYF
14	TRBV19	TRBJ2-1	CASGTGVLYNEQFF
14	TRBV11-2	TRBJ1-2	CASSPGQGTLSYTF
13	TRBV6-5	TRBJ2-5	CASSFRAQETQYF
14	TRBV5-5	TRBJ1-3	CASLTGENGNTIYF
14	TRBV5-1	TRBJ2-7	CASSPGTSIYEQYF
16	TRBV7-8	TRBJ1-1	CASSPLVSQGATEAFF
15	TRBV19	TRBJ2-5	CASNTQTGGAETQYF
17	TRBV5-4	TRBJ2-2	CASSLEVGGAGTGELFF
17	TRBV11-2	TRBJ2-3	CASSLATSAGGADTQYF
13	TRBV7-2	TRBJ1-1	CASRGWDYTEAFF
14	TRBV19	TRBJ2-5	CASSIGLRPETQYF
14	TRBV29-1	TRBJ2-7	CSVLRRQGDYEQYF
13	TRBV6-5	TRBJ2-5	CASKTHAGETQYF
16	TRBV11-2	TRBJ2-2	CASITLAGGPTGELFF
13	TRBV12-3/TRBV12-4	TRBJ2-7	CASSFNRRYEQYF
14	TRBV2	TRBJ2-3	CASNPQASTDTQYF
15	TRBV13	TRBJ2-1	CASSRGTSGGGEQFF
16	TRBV18	TRBJ1-1	CASSPLKNKGGTEAFF
14	TRBV6-5	TRBJ1-1	CASTLGVVNTEAFF
16	TRBV5-1	TRBJ2-7	CASSSAPGQGAYEQYF
13	TRBV11-1	TRBJ1-1	CASRRSKTTEAFF